These 29 T cell receptor beta chains came from one sample sequenced in a study of CD4+ T cells in melanoma. Sequencing was performed with immunoSEQ multiplex PCR; in TCRdb, only in-frame clones are kept and a portion is missing. This sample has roughly 12,000 clones, with about 70% found just once. The sequenced material came from cells from a culture (not recorded whether cultured in vitro). These receptors all come from a human donor with melanoma.

The chain recombines TRBV6-1 with TRBJ2-3, with 8 bases that match TRBD2. Germline V gene sequence: CDR1 MNHNS, CDR2 SASEGT. The junction had 3 bases not matched to a gene; V was cut back by 3 bases and J by 4 bases. The CDR3 is 14 residues long. The CDR3 sequence is CASSDFGGADTQYF. DNA of the CDR3: TGTGCCAGCAGTGATTTCGGGGGGGCAGATACGCAGTATTTT.

The gene calls are TRBV5-8 and TRBJ2-5; no definite D call. Germline V gene data show CDR1 as SGHTS and CDR2 as YDEGEE. The ends were cut back, 4 bases at V and 5 bases at J, with 9 bases in the middle. The CDR3 loop spans 12 amino acids. DNA of the CDR3: TGTGCCAGCAGCCGCTTGAGGGAGACCCAGTACTTC. Translation gives CASSRLRETQYF.

J is TRBJ2-1 and V is TRBV18, with 9 nucleotides matching TRBD2. V was clipped by 7 bases and J by 6 bases; unmatched bases: 7. In germline, CDR1 is KGHSH, CDR2 LQKENI. The CDR3 has 14 residues. CDR3 residues: CASFTGTSPNEQFF. CDR3 DNA: TGTGCCAGCTTTACCGGGACTAGCCCCAATGAGCAGTTCTTC.

J is TRBJ1-2 and V is TRBV10-3; D is unclear. The CDR3 extends over 20 amino acids. The V end was cut by 2 bases, the J end by 1 base, with 26 bases between. The V gene's germline CDR1 is ENHRY and CDR2 SYGVKD. The CDR3 loop reads CAISERASSSPRADNYGYTF. CDR3 sequence (DNA): TGTGCCATCAGTGAGAGGGCTAGTAGCAGCCCCCGAGCGGATAACTATGGCTACACCTTC.

The chain recombines TRBV30 with TRBJ1-6, with 7 bases lining up with TRBD1. The CDR3 is made up of 15 amino acids. The germline V gene has CDR1 GTSNPN and CDR2 SVGIG (reference sequence). The trim removed 0 bases at V and 1 base at J, leaving 0 bases unmatched. The CDR3 sequence is CAWSVQGSYNSPLHF. Written as DNA, the CDR3 is TGTGCCTGGAGTGTACAGGGGTCCTATAATTCACCCCTCCACTTT. The whole variable domain, remainder taken from reference TRBV30 and TRBJ1-6, is SQTIHQWPATLVQPVGSPLSLECTVEGTSNPNLYWYRQAAGRGLQLLFYSVGIGQISSEVPQNLSASRPQDRQFILSSKKLLLSDSGFYLCAWSVQGSYNSPLHFGNGTRLTVT.

This clone was observed a few times. The V and J genes are TRBV7-3 and TRBJ1-1; the D is unclear. The CDR3 is made up of 14 amino acids. The V gene's germline CDR1 is SGHTA and CDR2 FQGTGA. With 1 base removed from V and 2 bases from J, the gap between germline ends came to 8 bases. Here the CDR3 reads CASSLSSGNTEAFF. The CDR3 DNA reads as TGTGCCAGCAGCTTAAGTTCAGGAAACACTGAAGCTTTCTTT.

The CDR3 bases are TGTGCCAGCAGCCGAGACAGCCGCAGGAATGAAAAACTGTTTTTT. Residues: CASSRDSRRNEKLFF. The V call is TRBV14, the J call TRBJ1-4, with D perhaps TRBD1 (5 bases). Trimming left V 4 bases short and J 5 bases short, with 14 bases between. Per germline, CDR1 SGHDN and CDR2 FVKESK. This CDR3 is built from 15 residues.

This clone has just one count. V and J are TRBV2 and TRBJ2-3, with TRBD1 matching 9 bases. In germline, CDR1 is SNHLY, CDR2 FYNNEI. Losses at the gene ends were 6 bases for V and 1 base for J; bases not matched to a gene: 2. CDR3 length: 14 residues. DNA of the CDR3: TGTGCCAGCAGCCGGGACAGGGGCACAGATACGCAGTATTTT. It encodes CASSRDRGTDTQYF.

The chain employs TRBV9 and TRBJ2-3; D call uncertain. The CDR3 length is 14 residues. Per the germline V gene, CDR1 is SGDLS and CDR2 is YYNGEE. Deletions cut 1 base from V and 4 bases from J, with 10 bases between. CDR3 loop: CASSVISGSDTQYF. The CDR3 region has the DNA TGTGCCAGCAGCGTAATCTCAGGATCAGATACGCAGTATTTT.

The genes are TRBV4-1 and TRBJ1-1; D not certain. Between the trimmed V and J ends, which lost 1 base and 7 bases, there was a span of 19 bases. This CDR3 spans 16 amino acids. The V gene's germline CDR1 is MGHRA and CDR2 YSYEKL. CDR3 sequence (DNA): TGCGCCAGCAGCCAAGTAGTCCCCCGCCGCCGCGGTGAAGCTTTCTTT. Translating gives CASSQVVPRRRGEAFF.

The chain links TRBV2 to TRBJ2-1, with 7 bases identical to TRBD2. The junction had 5 bases not matched to a gene; V was cut back by 4 bases and J by 2 bases. Germline V CDR1 and CDR2: SNHLY, FYNNEI. CDR3 length: 15 residues. CDR3 sequence: CASSVGGETYNEQFF. CDR3 DNA: TGTGCCAGCAGTGTGGGGGGGGAGACCTACAATGAGCAGTTCTTC. The complete variable domain, with remaining parts taken from reference TRBV2 and TRBJ2-1, reads EPEVTQTPSHQVTQMGQEVILRCVPISNHLYFYWYRQILGQKVEFLVSFYNNEISEKSEIFDDQFSVERPDGSNFTLKIRSTKLEDSAMYFCASSVGGETYNEQFFGPGTRLTVL.

V usage is TRBV15 and J usage is TRBJ2-1, with D unresolved. This CDR3 is built from 15 residues. Germline CDR1 and CDR2: LNHNV and YYDKDF (reference sequence). With 1 base removed from V and 12 bases from J, the gap between germline ends came to 19 bases. CDR3: CATSRAPGTGLGQFF. The CDR3 nucleotides read TGTGCCACCAGCAGAGCTCCGGGCACGGGCTTAGGGCAGTTCTTC.

This clone has a handful of counts. The J gene is TRBJ1-2, the V gene TRBV6-6; D uncertain. The CDR3 spans 13 residues. Germline V CDR1 and CDR2: MNHNY, SVGAGI (reference sequence). Trimming left V 5 bases short and J 4 bases short, with 11 bases between. CDR3 in amino acids: CASSPSGLYGYTF. The CDR3 DNA follows: TGTGCCAGCAGTCCCTCAGGACTCTATGGCTACACCTTC.

The chain links TRBV7-9 to TRBJ2-7; tentatively, D is TRBD1 (7 bases). The CDR3 runs to 17 residues. CDR1 is SEHNR, CDR2 FQNEAQ, per germline (reference sequence). V was cut by 6 bases and J by 4 bases, with 25 bases left in between. The CDR3 DNA follows: TGTGCCAGCAGACCGAGATCAGGGGGGCCCCAATATTACGAGCAGTACTTC. As protein: CASRPRSGGPQYYEQYF.

This chain connects TRBV5-5 to TRBJ1-2; D is perhaps TRBD1 (5 bases). The germline V gene encodes CDR1 SGHKS and CDR2 YYEKEE (reference sequence). Trimming shortened V by 5 bases and J by 3 bases, and 11 bases separated the two germline ends. This CDR3 contains 13 residues. The CDR3 region is CASRPQGDYGYTF. The CDR3 DNA sequence: TGTGCCAGCAGGCCCCAGGGTGACTATGGCTACACCTTC.

In this sample, this clone turned up a few times. The chain employs TRBV4-1 and TRBJ1-6; a possible D gene is TRBD1 (5 bases). Deletions cut 0 bases from V and 8 bases from J, with 8 bases between. The CDR3 totals 14 residues. Germline V CDR1 and CDR2: MGHRA, YSYEKL. Here the CDR3 reads CASSQDPGYSPLHF. CDR3 in DNA: TGCGCCAGCAGCCAAGATCCAGGGTATTCACCCCTCCACTTT.

The CDR3 loop reads CASSQQGNNQPQHF. DNA of the CDR3: TGTGCCAGCAGCCAACAGGGGAATAATCAGCCCCAGCATTTT. The rearrangement joins TRBV5-4 to TRBJ1-5; 7 nucleotides match TRBD1. CDR3 length equals 14 residues. In germline, CDR1 is SGHNT, CDR2 YYREEE (reference sequence). J was trimmed by 4 bases and V by 4 bases; bases with no gene match: 5.

A note on this clone: The junction does not match germline at one end; this may be a read error. This chain joins TRBV7-7 and TRBJ2-5; TRBD1 agrees at 12 bases. The germline gives CDR1 SSHAT, CDR2 FNYEAQ (reference sequence). The CDR3 is 15 residues long. Here the CDR3 DNA reads TGTGCTAGCAGCTTCGGGACAGGGGGCCGCGAGACCCAGTACTTC. It specifies CASSFGTGGRETQYF.

The count of this clone is one. J is TRBJ1-1 and V is TRBV6-1, with 7 bases that match TRBD1. The CDR3 is 17 amino acids. The J segment lost 4 bases and the V segment lost 0 bases, leaving 11 bases of the junction unmatched. The germline CDR1 and CDR2 sequences are MNHNS and SASEGT. CDR3 amino acids: CASSEARALTGSTEAFF. CDR3 bases: TGTGCCAGCAGTGAAGCCCGAGCACTGACAGGGAGCACTGAAGCTTTCTTT.

This clone was recorded only once. This chain links TRBV11-2 with TRBJ2-1, with TRBD2 matching over 13 bases. Looked up from germline, CDR1 is SGHAT and CDR2 is FQNNGV. J lost 14 bases, V lost 5 bases, and 12 bases had no gene match. This CDR3 comprises 15 residues. CDR3 region: CASSLTGTSGAKEFF. CDR3 nucleotides: TGTGCCAGCAGCCTAACCGGGACTAGCGGGGCTAAGGAGTTCTTC.

J is TRBJ1-4 and V is TRBV4-1; TRBD1 is a possible D gene (5 bases). The CDR3 consists of 16 residues. CDR1 MGHRA and CDR2 YSYEKL come from the germline V gene. Trimming took off 0 bases at V and 8 bases at J, with 16 bases between the two ends. CDR3 sequence (DNA): TGCGCCAGCAGCCAAGACGCCGACAGTCTTAGGGAAAAACTGTTTTTT. Amino acids: CASSQDADSLREKLFF.

V gene TRBV2 combines with J gene TRBJ1-1, with D unclear. CDR1 SNHLY and CDR2 FYNNEI come from the germline V gene. This CDR3 comprises 14 residues. Trimming took off 4 bases at V and 1 base at J, with 10 bases between the two ends. This CDR3 reads CASSGLRKNTEAFF. The CDR3, as DNA: TGTGCCAGCAGTGGACTAAGGAAGAACACTGAAGCTTTCTTT.

This chain uses TRBV7-9 with TRBJ1-3, with D perhaps TRBD1 (5 bases). Trimming took 8 bases from V and 0 from J, leaving 11 bases between them. Looked up from germline, CDR1 is SEHNR and CDR2 is FQNEAQ (reference sequence). CDR3 length equals 14 residues. In nucleotides, the CDR3 is TGTGCCAGCGGGGACTGGAGCTCTGGAAACACCATATATTTT. Translated: CASGDWSSGNTIYF.

J is TRBJ1-5 and V is TRBV30; 7 nucleotides line up with TRBD1. J gave up 5 bases and V 1 base, and 2 bases lay outside the gene matches. Germline CDR1 is GTSNPN and CDR2 is SVGIG (reference sequence). The CDR3 covers 13 residues. CDR3 sequence reads: CAWSDQGDQPQHF. In DNA, the CDR3 is TGTGCCTGGAGTGATCAGGGGGATCAGCCCCAGCATTTT. Combining the CDR3 with reference TRBV30 and TRBJ1-5 gives the whole variable domain SQTIHQWPATLVQPVGSPLSLECTVEGTSNPNLYWYRQAAGRGLQLLFYSVGIGQISSEVPQNLSASRPQDRQFILSSKKLLLSDSGFYLCAWSDQGDQPQHFGDGTRLSIL.

This chain links TRBV25-1 with TRBJ1-2; 7 bases fit TRBD1. J lost 8 bases, V lost 3 bases, and 15 bases had no gene match. This CDR3 region has 16 residues. CDR1 MGHDK and CDR2 SYGVNS come from the germline V gene. CDR3 sequence: CASSEGRQGIGRGYTF. The CDR3, as DNA: TGTGCCAGCAGTGAGGGGAGACAGGGTATAGGAAGGGGCTACACCTTC.

V is TRBV6-5 and J is TRBJ2-7; 9 positions match TRBD1. V lost 6 bases, J lost 8 bases, and 11 bases stayed unmatched. The length of the CDR3 is 14 residues. Germline-derived CDR1 and CDR2 are MNHEY and SVGAGI. Written as DNA, the CDR3 is TGTGCCAGCAGACAGGACAGGGGACGCCAAAAGCAGTACTTC. This translates into CASRQDRGRQKQYF.

This chain connects TRBV6-1 to TRBJ2-2, with 16 bases matching TRBD2. Germline trimming cut 3 bases from V and 5 bases from J; bases unmatched to any gene: 0. The CDR3 extends over 16 amino acids. CDR1 is MNHNS, CDR2 SASEGT, per germline. CDR3 in amino acids: CASSEGLAGGTGELFF. CDR3 bases: TGTGCCAGCAGTGAGGGACTAGCGGGGGGGACCGGGGAGCTGTTTTTT.

The chain is built from TRBV14 and TRBJ2-7; D is perhaps TRBD1 (6 bases). Germline V CDR1 and CDR2: SGHDN, FVKESK. This CDR3 spans 13 amino acids. The V gene lost 4 bases and the J gene lost 7 bases, with 14 bases spanning the gap. CDR3 DNA: TGTGCCAGCAGCCCTTACACAGGGTGGGAGCAGTACTTC. It translates to CASSPYTGWEQYF.

This chain links TRBV18 with TRBJ1-1; D is possibly TRBD1 (5 bases). From germline, CDR1 is KGHSH and CDR2 LQKENI. The V end lost 4 bases, the J end lost 0 bases, and 6 bases lay between the germline ends. There are 13 residues in the CDR3. CDR3 nucleotide sequence: TGTGCCAGCTCACGACAGTTGAACACTGAAGCTTTCTTT. Translation: CASSRQLNTEAFF.